This entry describes one TCR beta chain. Its antigen is unidentified. The length of the CDR3 is 12 residues. Trimming left V 5 bases short and J 9 bases short, with 8 bases between. From germline, CDR1 is MNHNS and CDR2 SASEGT. These data originate in a study of follicular helper T cells after annual influenza vaccination. Indicated time point: 2014-2015 season, pre-vaccination. ICOS+CD38+ and ICOS-CD38- fractions were sorted from non-naive CD4+CXCR5+PD-1+ cells. TCRdb's copy holds only in-frame clones and misses some; the assay was immunoSEQ multiplex PCR. The sample lists 27,000 or so clones; approximately 78% were seen once. Broader study findings: Just roughly 10-23% of cells analyzed had recovered productive TCRB sequences. ICOS+CD38+ cTfh clonality tracked population frequency, and its change tracked circulating plasmablast change.

This chain connects TRBV6-1 to TRBJ2-6; D is unresolved. Sequenced material: CXCR5+ CD38- circulating T follicular helper cells from blood, taken on the day of influenza vaccination. Subset described: circulating Tfh, non-naive CD4+CXCR5+PD-1+ (ICOS+CD38+ or ICOS-CD38-). This clonotype was obtained from an adult who received the influenza vaccine. Here the CDR3 DNA reads TGTGCCAGCAGTCCCAACTACAACGTCCTGACTTTC. Translation: CASSPNYNVLTF.